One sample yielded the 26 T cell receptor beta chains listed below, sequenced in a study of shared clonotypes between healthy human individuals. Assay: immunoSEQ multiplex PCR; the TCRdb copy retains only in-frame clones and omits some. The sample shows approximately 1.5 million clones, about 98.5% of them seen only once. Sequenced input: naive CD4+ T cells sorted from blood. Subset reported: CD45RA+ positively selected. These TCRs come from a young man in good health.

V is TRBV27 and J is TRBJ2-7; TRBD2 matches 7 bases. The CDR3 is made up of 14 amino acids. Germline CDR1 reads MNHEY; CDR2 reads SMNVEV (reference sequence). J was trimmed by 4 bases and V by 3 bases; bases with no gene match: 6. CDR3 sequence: CASSFLAEGYEQYF. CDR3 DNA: TGTGCCAGCAGTTTTCTAGCGGAAGGGTACGAGCAGTACTTC.

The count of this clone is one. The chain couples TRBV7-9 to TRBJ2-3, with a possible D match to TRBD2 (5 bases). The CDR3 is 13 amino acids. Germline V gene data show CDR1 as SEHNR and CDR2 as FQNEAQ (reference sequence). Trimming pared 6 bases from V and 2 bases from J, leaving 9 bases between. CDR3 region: CASRPDSTDTQYF. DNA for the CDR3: TGTGCCAGCAGACCGGACTCCACAGATACGCAGTATTTT. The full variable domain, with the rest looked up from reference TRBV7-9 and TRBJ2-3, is DTGVSQNPRHKITKRGQNVTFRCDPISEHNRLYWYRQTLGQGPEFLTYFQNEAQLEKSRLLSDRFSAERPKGSFSTLEIQRTEQGDSAMYLCASRPDSTDTQYFGPGTRLTVL.

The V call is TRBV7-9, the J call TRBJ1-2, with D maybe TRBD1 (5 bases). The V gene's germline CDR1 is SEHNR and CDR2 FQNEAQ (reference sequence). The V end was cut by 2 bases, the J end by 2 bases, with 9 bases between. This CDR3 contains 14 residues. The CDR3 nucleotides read TGTGCCAGCAGCTTAAACGCAGGGAACTATGGCTACACCTTC. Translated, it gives CASSLNAGNYGYTF.

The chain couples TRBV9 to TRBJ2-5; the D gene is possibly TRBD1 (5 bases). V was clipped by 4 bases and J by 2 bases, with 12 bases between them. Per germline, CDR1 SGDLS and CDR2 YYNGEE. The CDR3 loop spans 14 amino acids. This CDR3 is CASSQSGHQETQYF. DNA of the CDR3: TGTGCCAGCAGCCAAAGTGGACATCAAGAGACCCAGTACTTC. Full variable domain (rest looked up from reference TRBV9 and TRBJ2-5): DSGVTQTPKHLITATGQRVTLRCSPRSGDLSVYWYQQSLDQGLQFLIQYYNGEERAKGNILERFSAQQFPDLHSELNLSSLELGDSALYFCASSQSGHQETQYFGPGTRLLVL.

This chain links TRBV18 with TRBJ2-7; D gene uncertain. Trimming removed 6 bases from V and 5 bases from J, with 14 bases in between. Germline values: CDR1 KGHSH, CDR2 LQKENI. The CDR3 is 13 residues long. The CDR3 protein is CASSPDLEHEQYF. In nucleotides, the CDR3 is TGTGCCAGCTCCCCGGACCTAGAGCACGAGCAGTACTTC.

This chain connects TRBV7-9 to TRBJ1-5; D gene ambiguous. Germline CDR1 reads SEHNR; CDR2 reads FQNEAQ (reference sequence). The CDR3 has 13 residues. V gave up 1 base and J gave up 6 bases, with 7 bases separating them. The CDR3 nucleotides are TGTGCCAGCAGCTTAGAGTCCACTCAGCCCCAGCATTTT. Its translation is CASSLESTQPQHF.

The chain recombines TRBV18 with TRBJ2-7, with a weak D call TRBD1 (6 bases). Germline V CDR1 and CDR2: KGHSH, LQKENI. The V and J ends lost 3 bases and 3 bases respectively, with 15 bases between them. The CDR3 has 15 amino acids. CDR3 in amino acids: CASSPLPGQNYEQYF. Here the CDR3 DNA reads TGTGCCAGCTCACCTCTGCCGGGACAAAACTACGAGCAGTACTTC.

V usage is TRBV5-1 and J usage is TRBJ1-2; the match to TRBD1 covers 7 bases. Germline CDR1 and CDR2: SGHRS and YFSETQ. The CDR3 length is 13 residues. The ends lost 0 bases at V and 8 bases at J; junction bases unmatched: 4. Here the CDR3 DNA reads TGCGCCAGCAGCTTGGTGGCAGGGGGAGGCTACACCTTC. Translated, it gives CASSLVAGGGYTF.

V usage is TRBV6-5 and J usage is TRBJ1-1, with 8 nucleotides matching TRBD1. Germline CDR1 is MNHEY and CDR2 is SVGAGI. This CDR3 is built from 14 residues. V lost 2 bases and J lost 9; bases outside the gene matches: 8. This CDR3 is CASSYTNRGRKAFF. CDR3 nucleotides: TGTGCCAGCAGTTACACAAACAGGGGGAGGAAAGCTTTCTTT.

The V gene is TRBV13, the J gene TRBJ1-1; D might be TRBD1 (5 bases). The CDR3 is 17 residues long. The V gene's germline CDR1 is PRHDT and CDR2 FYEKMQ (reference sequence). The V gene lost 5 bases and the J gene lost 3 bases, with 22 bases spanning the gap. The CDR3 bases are TGTGCCAGCAGCCAGGAGGCCCTTAGGGGCGGGGACACTGAAGCTTTCTTT. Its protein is CASSQEALRGGDTEAFF.

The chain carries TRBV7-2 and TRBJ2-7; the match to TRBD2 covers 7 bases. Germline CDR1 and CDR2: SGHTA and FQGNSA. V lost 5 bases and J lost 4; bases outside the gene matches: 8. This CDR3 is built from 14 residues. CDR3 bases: TGTGCCAGCAGCCCCTCCGGGGGGAGATACGAGCAGTACTTC. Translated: CASSPSGGRYEQYF. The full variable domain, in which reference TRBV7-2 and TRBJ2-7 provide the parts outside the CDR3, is GAGVSQSPSNKVTEKGKDVELRCDPISGHTALYWYRQSLGQGLEFLIYFQGNSAPDKSGLPSDRFSAERTGGSVSTLTIQRTQQEDSAVYLCASSPSGGRYEQYFGPGTRLTVT.

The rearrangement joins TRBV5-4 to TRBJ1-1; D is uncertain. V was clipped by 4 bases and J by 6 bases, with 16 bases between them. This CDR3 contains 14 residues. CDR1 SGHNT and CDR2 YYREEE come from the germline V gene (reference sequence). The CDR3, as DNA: TGTGCCAGCAGCGTGGGTGGTGGAAGACCTGAAGCTTTCTTT. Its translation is CASSVGGGRPEAFF.

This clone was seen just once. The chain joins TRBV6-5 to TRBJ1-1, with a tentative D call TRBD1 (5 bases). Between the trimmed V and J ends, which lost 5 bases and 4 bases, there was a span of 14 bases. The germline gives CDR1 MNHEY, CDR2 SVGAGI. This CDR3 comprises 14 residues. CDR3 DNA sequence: TGTGCCAGCAGTGGATCGAGGGGAAGCACTGAAGCTTTCTTT. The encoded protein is CASSGSRGSTEAFF.

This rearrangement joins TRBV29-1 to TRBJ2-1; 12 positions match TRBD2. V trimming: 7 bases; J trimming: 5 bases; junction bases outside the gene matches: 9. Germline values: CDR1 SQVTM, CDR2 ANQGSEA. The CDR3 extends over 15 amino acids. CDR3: CSAKTTSGSHNEQFF. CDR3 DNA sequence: TGCAGCGCAAAGACGACTAGCGGGAGCCACAATGAGCAGTTCTTC.

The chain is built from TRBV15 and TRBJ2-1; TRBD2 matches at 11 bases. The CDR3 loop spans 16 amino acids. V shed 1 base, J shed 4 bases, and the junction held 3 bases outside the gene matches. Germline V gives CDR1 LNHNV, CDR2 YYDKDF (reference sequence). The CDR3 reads CATSRGLAGKYNEQFF. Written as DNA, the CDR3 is TGTGCCACCAGCAGAGGACTAGCGGGAAAATACAATGAGCAGTTCTTC.

The CDR3 here is CASSSSTSARWGYTF. The CDR3 nucleotides read TGCGCCAGCAGCTCGTCAACTTCAGCACGTTGGGGCTACACCTTC. The chain joins TRBV5-1 to TRBJ1-2; D is ambiguous. The CDR3 loop spans 15 amino acids. V was clipped by 3 bases and J by 8 bases, with 20 bases between them. The germline V gene has CDR1 SGHRS and CDR2 YFSETQ.

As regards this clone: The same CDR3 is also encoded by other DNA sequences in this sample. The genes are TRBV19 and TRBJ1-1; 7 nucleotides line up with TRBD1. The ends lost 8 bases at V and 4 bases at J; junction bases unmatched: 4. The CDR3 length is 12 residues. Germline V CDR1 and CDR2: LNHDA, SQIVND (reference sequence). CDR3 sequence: CASSHRGTEAFF. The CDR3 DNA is TGTGCCAGTTCCCACAGGGGCACTGAAGCTTTCTTT.

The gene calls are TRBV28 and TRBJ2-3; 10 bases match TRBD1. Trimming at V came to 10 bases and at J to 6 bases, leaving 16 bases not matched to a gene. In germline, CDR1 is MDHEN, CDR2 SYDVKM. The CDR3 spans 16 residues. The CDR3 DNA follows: TGTGCCACAATCCCGCCGGGACAGGGGATAGGGGATACGCAGTATTTT. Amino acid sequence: CATIPPGQGIGDTQYF.

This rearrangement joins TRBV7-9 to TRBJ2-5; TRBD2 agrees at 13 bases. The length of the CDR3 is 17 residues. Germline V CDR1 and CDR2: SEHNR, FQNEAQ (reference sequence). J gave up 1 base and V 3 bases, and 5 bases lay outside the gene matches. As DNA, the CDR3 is TGTGCCAGCAGCTTGCGACTAGCGGGAGGAGGCCAAGAGACCCAGTACTTC. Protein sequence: CASSLRLAGGGQETQYF.

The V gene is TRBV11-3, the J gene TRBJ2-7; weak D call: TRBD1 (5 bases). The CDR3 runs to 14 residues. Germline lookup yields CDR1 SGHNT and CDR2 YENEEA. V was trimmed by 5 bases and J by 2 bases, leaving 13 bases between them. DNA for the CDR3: TGTGCCAGCAGCAAGGGGTACGGCCCCTACGAGCAGTACTTC. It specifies CASSKGYGPYEQYF.

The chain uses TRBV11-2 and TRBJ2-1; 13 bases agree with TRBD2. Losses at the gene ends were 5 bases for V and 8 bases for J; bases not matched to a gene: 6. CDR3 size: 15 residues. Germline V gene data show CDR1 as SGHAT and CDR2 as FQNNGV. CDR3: CASSRLAGGKHEQFF. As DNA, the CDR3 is TGTGCCAGCAGCCGACTAGCGGGAGGAAAACATGAGCAGTTCTTC.

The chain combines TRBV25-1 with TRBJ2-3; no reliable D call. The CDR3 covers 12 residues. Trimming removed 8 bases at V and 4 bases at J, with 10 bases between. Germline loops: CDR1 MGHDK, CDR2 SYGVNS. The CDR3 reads CASGPLPDTQYF. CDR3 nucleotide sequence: TGTGCCAGCGGCCCCCTACCAGATACGCAGTATTTT.

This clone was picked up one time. The CDR3, as DNA: TGCGCCAGCAGCCCGAGCGAAGCGGAAAACTACGAGCAGTACTTC. Its protein is CASSPSEAENYEQYF. The genes are TRBV5-1 and TRBJ2-7; D may be TRBD2 (5 bases). This CDR3 has 15 residues. Trimming removed 4 bases at V and 3 bases at J, with 17 bases between. In germline, CDR1 is SGHRS, CDR2 YFSETQ.

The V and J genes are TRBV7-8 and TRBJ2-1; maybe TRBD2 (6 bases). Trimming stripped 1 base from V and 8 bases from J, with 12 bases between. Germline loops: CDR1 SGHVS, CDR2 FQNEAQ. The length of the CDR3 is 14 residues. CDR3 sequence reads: CASSLDGGWDEQFF. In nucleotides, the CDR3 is TGTGCCAGCAGCTTAGATGGGGGGTGGGATGAGCAGTTCTTC.

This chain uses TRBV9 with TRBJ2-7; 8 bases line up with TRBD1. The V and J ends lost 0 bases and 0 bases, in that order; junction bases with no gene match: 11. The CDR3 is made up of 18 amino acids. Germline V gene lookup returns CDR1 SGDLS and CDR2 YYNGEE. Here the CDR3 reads CASSVGQGAISYSYEQYF. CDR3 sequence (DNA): TGTGCCAGCAGCGTAGGTCAGGGGGCGATCTCCTACTCCTACGAGCAGTACTTC.

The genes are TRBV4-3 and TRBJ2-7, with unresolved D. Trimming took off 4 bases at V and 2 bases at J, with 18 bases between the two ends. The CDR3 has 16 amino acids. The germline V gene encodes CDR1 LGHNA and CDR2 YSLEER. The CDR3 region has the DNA TGCGCCAGCAGCCCCGTCCTTCAGGACCCAACCTACGAGCAGTACTTC. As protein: CASSPVLQDPTYEQYF.